This is a list of T cell receptor beta chains from one sample in a study of naive and memory T cell subsets. TCRdb re-called the UMI-ligation and nested PCR reads with MiXCR, one entry per CDR3 protein. This table has roughly 150,000 distinct CDR3 sequences, more than 15% appearing once. Specimen: naive CD8+ T cells from blood. These receptors were taken from a human donor in good health. CDR3s include the opening cysteine and the closing phenylalanine or tryptophan. Fields, in order: clone size, J gene, D gene, V gene, CDR3 protein, CDR3 DNA. The D gene is left open where the match is weak. Clone size is not always given. Where it is, it says once, few, many or a class for expanded clones.

-	TRBJ2-7	-	TRBV20-1	CSARGRAGYEQYF	TGCAGTGCTAGAGGCAGGGCCGGGTACGAGCAGTACTTC
-	TRBJ1-4	-	TRBV28	CASSTDTPEKLFF	TGTGCCAGCAGCACGGACACCCCTGAAAAACTGTTTTTT
few	TRBJ2-1	TRBD2	TRBV27	CASSLIAGGPFSEQFF	TGTGCCAGCAGTTTAATAGCGGGAGGGCCTTTTTCGGAGCAGTTCTTC
-	TRBJ2-1	-	TRBV2	CASLVVEEGDEQFF	TGTGCCAGCCTCGTAGTAGAAGAAGGCGATGAGCAGTTCTTC
-	TRBJ2-5	-	TRBV10-2	CASSEINRGKETQYF	TGCGCCAGCAGTGAGATAAATAGGGGGAAAGAGACCCAGTACTTC
few	TRBJ2-3	-	TRBV19	CASSPGAVNTDTQYF	TGTGCCAGTAGCCCCGGGGCGGTAAACACAGATACGCAGTATTTT
-	TRBJ1-1	TRBD1	TRBV6-5	CASRRTGVDNTEAFF	TGTGCCAGCAGGCGGACAGGGGTGGATAACACTGAAGCTTTCTTT
few	TRBJ2-7	TRBD1	TRBV7-9	CASSPGADRSYEQYF	TGTGCCAGCAGCCCCGGAGCGGACAGGTCCTACGAGCAGTACTTC
few	TRBJ2-2	-	TRBV7-9	CASGSTLTGELFF	TGTGCCAGCGGTTCGACTCTCACCGGGGAGCTGTTTTTT
few	TRBJ2-6	TRBD1	TRBV10-2	CASSIQGERSGANVLTF	TGCGCCAGCAGTATACAGGGGGAGCGCTCTGGGGCCAACGTCCTGACTTTC
few	TRBJ2-1	TRBD2	TRBV20-1	CSARSGIYNEQFF	TGCAGTGCTAGAAGCGGGATATACAATGAGCAGTTCTTC
-	TRBJ2-7	TRBD2	TRBV7-8	CASSLDLAGGPYEQYF	TGTGCCAGCAGCTTGGATCTAGCGGGAGGGCCTTACGAGCAGTACTTC
many	TRBJ2-3	TRBD2	TRBV12-3/TRBV12-4	CASSFAGVGTDTQYF	TGTGCCAGCAGTTTCGCGGGAGTAGGGACAGATACGCAGTATTTT
-	TRBJ1-3	-	TRBV18	CASSPGGTHLAGNTIYF	TGTGCCAGCTCACCCGGAGGGACACACCTTGCTGGAAACACCATATATTTT
-	TRBJ2-1	TRBD2	TRBV7-9	CASSSRPRTSGINNEQFF	TGTGCCAGCAGCTCACGACCGAGGACTAGCGGGATTAACAATGAGCAGTTCTTC
few	TRBJ1-5	TRBD1	TRBV6-2/TRBV6-3	CASSSSRGDQPQHF	TGTGCCAGCAGTTCAAGCAGGGGGGATCAGCCCCAGCATTTT
-	TRBJ2-1	-	TRBV27	CASSLSIAPGYNEQFF	TGTGCCAGCAGTTTATCGATAGCCCCAGGGTACAATGAGCAGTTCTTC
few	TRBJ2-7	TRBD1	TRBV7-2	CASSSEGHRGVYEQYF	TGTGCCAGCAGCTCCGAGGGGCACAGGGGGGTCTACGAGCAGTACTTC
many	TRBJ2-5	-	TRBV24-1	CATSDTNRQETQYF	TGTGCCACCAGTGATACCAACAGGCAAGAGACCCAGTACTTC
-	TRBJ2-7	TRBD2	TRBV30	CAWKPLADRTYEQYF	TGTGCCTGGAAACCTCTAGCGGACCGTACCTACGAGCAGTACTTC